This entry lists 16 T cell receptor beta chains sequenced from one sample in a study of blood T cell repertoires in COVID-19. The method was immunoSEQ multiplex PCR; TCRdb's version includes in-frame clones alone and lacks a portion of them. The data hold some 100,000 clones, with over 75% observed a single time. The sample comprised peripheral blood. The receptor source for this set is an older woman with acute or convalescent COVID-19.

This chain links TRBV2 with TRBJ2-7; D is undetermined. The V and J ends lost 7 bases and 3 bases respectively, with 4 bases between them. This CDR3 is built from 10 residues. CDR1 and CDR2 (germline): SNHLY, FYNNEI. The CDR3 nucleotides read TGTGCCAGCATCCTCTACGAGCAGTACTTC. It yields the protein CASILYEQYF.

The chain combines TRBV4-1 with TRBJ1-4; D may be TRBD1 (6 bases). Trimming pared 1 base from V and 5 bases from J, leaving 8 bases between. Germline lookup yields CDR1 MGHRA and CDR2 YSYEKL. The CDR3 has 14 amino acids. The CDR3 coding sequence is TGCGCCAGCAGCCAAGCGGGGGGCAATGAAAAACTGTTTTTT. Encoded protein: CASSQAGGNEKLFF.

The V call is TRBV4-1, the J call TRBJ1-4; 7 positions match TRBD1. CDR1 is MGHRA and CDR2 is YSYEKL in the germline V gene. J lost 7 bases, V lost 1 base, and 18 bases had no gene match. The CDR3 contains 19 residues. Here the CDR3 DNA reads TGCGCCAGCAGCCAAGGTTCTGGGACAGTCGGTTTGGGGGGTGAAAAACTGTTTTTT. Amino acids: CASSQGSGTVGLGGEKLFF.

This rearrangement joins TRBV14 to TRBJ2-5, with 9 positions matching TRBD2. This CDR3 region has 15 residues. Trimming took 4 bases from V and 3 from J; bases not matched to a gene: 6. Germline loops: CDR1 SGHDN, CDR2 FVKESK. The CDR3 protein is CASSPVAGGKETQYF. The CDR3 DNA follows: TGTGCCAGCAGCCCCGTGGCGGGAGGGAAAGAGACCCAGTACTTC. Full variable domain (outside the CDR3, taken from reference TRBV14 and TRBJ2-5): EAGVTQFPSHSVIEKGQTVTLRCDPISGHDNLYWYRRVMGKEIKFLLHFVKESKQDESGMPNNRFLAERTGGTYSTLKVQPAELEDSGVYFCASSPVAGGKETQYFGPGTRLLVL.

The J gene is TRBJ2-3, the V gene TRBV5-5; TRBD1 aligns across 8 bases. Germline V gene lookup returns CDR1 SGHKS and CDR2 YYEKEE (reference sequence). The CDR3 length is 15 residues. V shed 4 bases and J 2 bases; nucleotides not matched to a gene: 6. The CDR3 region is CASSRQGLPTDTQYF. In DNA form, the CDR3 reads TGTGCCAGCAGCAGACAGGGGTTACCCACAGATACGCAGTATTTT.

This clone was picked up one time. The rearrangement uses TRBV3-1 (or the pseudogene TRBV3-2) and TRBJ2-3; D is unresolved. Trimming stripped 1 base from V and 0 bases from J, with 11 bases between. From germline, CDR1 is LGHDT and CDR2 YNNKEL (reference sequence). CDR3 length: 16 residues. The CDR3: CASSQGNSLSTDTQYF. In DNA, the CDR3 is TGTGCCAGCAGCCAAGGCAACAGCCTTAGCACAGATACGCAGTATTTT.

The chain links TRBV7-9 to TRBJ1-2, with 8 bases that match TRBD1. J gave up 3 bases and V 4 bases, and 4 bases lay outside the gene matches. CDR3 size: 14 residues. Germline V gene data show CDR1 as SEHNR and CDR2 as FQNEAQ (reference sequence). CDR3 nucleotide sequence: TGTGCCAGCAGCTCACAGGGGGAGGACTATGGCTACACCTTC. Protein sequence: CASSSQGEDYGYTF.

This CDR3 is CASANLASGRVAYNEQFF. The CDR3 region has the DNA TGTGCCAGCGCAAACCTGGCTAGCGGGAGGGTAGCATACAATGAGCAGTTCTTC. V gene TRBV27 combines with J gene TRBJ2-1; 12 bases are a match to TRBD2. The V gene end was trimmed by 8 bases and the J gene end by 4 bases; junction bases not matched to a gene: 15. Per the germline V gene, CDR1 is MNHEY and CDR2 is SMNVEV (reference sequence). The CDR3 has 18 residues.

The chain is built from TRBV10-3 and TRBJ1-2, with 8 bases fitting TRBD1. The germline V gene encodes CDR1 ENHRY and CDR2 SYGVKD. The CDR3 is 15 amino acids. Trimming took 4 bases from V and 2 from J; bases not matched to a gene: 6. The CDR3 region has the DNA TGTGCCATCAGTGGGGGGGACAGGCAAAACTATGGCTACACCTTC. Amino acids: CAISGGDRQNYGYTF.

The gene calls are TRBV5-1 and TRBJ2-2; D unclear. The CDR3 totals 14 residues. Trimming removed 6 bases at V and 6 bases at J, with 15 bases between. Germline V lookup: CDR1 SGHRS, CDR2 YFSETQ. The CDR3 loop reads CASNIQIDSGELFF. The CDR3 coding sequence is TGCGCCAGCAACATTCAGATAGACTCCGGGGAGCTGTTTTTT.

The chain has TRBV4-2 and TRBJ2-3; possibly TRBD2 for D (5 bases). CDR1 and CDR2 (germline): LGHNA, YNFKEQ. This CDR3 comprises 15 residues. Between the trimmed V and J ends, which lost 1 base and 4 bases, there was a span of 12 bases. This chain's CDR3 is CASSQAHGGADTQYF. The CDR3, as DNA: TGTGCCAGCAGCCAAGCTCATGGAGGCGCAGATACGCAGTATTTT.

The chain employs TRBV7-6 and TRBJ2-3, with unresolved D. CDR1 and CDR2 from the germline V gene are SGHVS and FNYEAQ. The CDR3 spans 16 residues. V gave up 5 bases and J gave up 4 bases, with 19 bases separating them. The CDR3 reads CASSIIPGPTADTQYF. CDR3 bases: TGTGCCAGCAGCATTATACCGGGTCCAACGGCAGATACGCAGTATTTT.

The V and J genes are TRBV10-1 and TRBJ2-1; 7 bases fit TRBD2. V was pared by 4 bases and J by 7 bases, with 19 bases of the junction left unmatched. This CDR3 is built from 18 residues. Germline V CDR1 and CDR2: WNHNN, SYGVQD (reference sequence). The CDR3 DNA reads TGCGCCAGCAGTGGCGATCGTCACGGGCGGGAGAATGTGAATGAGCAGTTCTTC. Protein sequence: CASSGDRHGRENVNEQFF.

The chain carries TRBV19 and TRBJ2-1; possible D gene TRBD1, 6 bases. The CDR3 sequence is 14 residues long. V gave up 2 bases and J gave up 10 bases, with 15 bases separating them. Germline assignment: CDR1 LNHDA and CDR2 SQIVND (reference sequence). The CDR3 here is CASSIYTGSSEQFF. The CDR3 bases are TGTGCCAGTAGTATATACACAGGGAGCAGCGAGCAGTTCTTC.

This chain connects TRBV28 to TRBJ2-7; TRBD1 agrees at 7 bases. The germline V gene encodes CDR1 MDHEN and CDR2 SYDVKM. The CDR3 contains 14 residues. V was pared by 5 bases and J by 1 base, with 5 bases of the junction left unmatched. The CDR3 loop reads CASSETGQSYEQYF. The DNA of the CDR3 is TGTGCCAGCAGTGAGACGGGACAGTCCTACGAGCAGTACTTC.

The rearrangement uses TRBV4-1 and TRBJ2-2; 10 bases line up with TRBD2. V lost 3 bases, J lost 6 bases, and 7 bases stayed unmatched. The CDR3 sequence is 16 residues long. Germline V gives CDR1 MGHRA, CDR2 YSYEKL. The CDR3, as DNA: TGCGCCAGCAGCCACGGACCTAGCGGGAGACCCGGGGAGCTGTTTTTT. It yields the protein CASSHGPSGRPGELFF.